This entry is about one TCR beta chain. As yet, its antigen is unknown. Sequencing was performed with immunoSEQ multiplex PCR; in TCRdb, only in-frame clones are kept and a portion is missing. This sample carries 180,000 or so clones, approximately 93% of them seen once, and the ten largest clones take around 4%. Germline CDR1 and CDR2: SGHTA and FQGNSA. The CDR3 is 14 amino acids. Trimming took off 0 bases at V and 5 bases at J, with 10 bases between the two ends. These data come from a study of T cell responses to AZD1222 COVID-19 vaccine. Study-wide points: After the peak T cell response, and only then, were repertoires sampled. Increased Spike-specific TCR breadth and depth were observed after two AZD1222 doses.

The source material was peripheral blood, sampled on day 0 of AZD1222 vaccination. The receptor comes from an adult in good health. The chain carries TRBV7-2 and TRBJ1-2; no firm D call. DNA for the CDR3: TGTGCCAGCAGCTTAGCCCTAAAGTCGTATGGCTACACCTTC. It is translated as CASSLALKSYGYTF. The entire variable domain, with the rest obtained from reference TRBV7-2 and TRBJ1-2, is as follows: GAGVSQSPSNKVTEKGKDVELRCDPISGHTALYWYRQSLGQGLEFLIYFQGNSAPDKSGLPSDRFSAERTGGSVSTLTIQRTQQEDSAVYLCASSLALKSYGYTFGSGTRLTVV.